Shown below are 23 T cell receptor beta chains from a single sample sequenced in a study of T cells after yellow fever vaccination. Via MiXCR, TCRdb re-called the 5' RACE reads, giving one row per CDR3 protein. The sample yields around 310,000 distinct CDR3 sequences, around 3.6% seen once. The source material was PBMCs, sampled on the day of the yellow fever booster vaccination. All receptors come from a man between 18 and 35 years old who received the YFV17D yellow fever vaccine.

This clonotype was seen many times. CDR3 in DNA: TGTGCCAGCTCACCACAGGGGTGGACTGAAGCTTTCTTT. Its protein is CASSPQGWTEAFF. This sequence joins TRBV18 and TRBJ1-1, with a possible D match to TRBD1 (5 bases). CDR1 and CDR2 (germline): KGHSH, LQKENI. The ends were cut back, 1 base at V and 5 bases at J, with 8 bases in the middle. The CDR3 sequence is 13 residues long.

This clonotype was seen repeatedly, ten times or more. The rearrangement links TRBV2 to TRBJ2-4; perhaps TRBD2 as D (6 bases). Germline CDR1 reads SNHLY; CDR2 reads FYNNEI. The CDR3 consists of 14 residues. Trimming cost V 6 bases and J 6 bases, with 15 bases left between them. The CDR3 protein is CASRGLGGTNIQYF. CDR3 nucleotide sequence: TGTGCCAGCAGGGGGCTTGGGGGGACAAACATTCAGTACTTC.

This clonotype was recorded at least ten times. V usage is TRBV5-1 and J usage is TRBJ2-3; perhaps D is TRBD1 or TRBD2 (5 bases each). V gave up 1 base and J gave up 0 bases, with 12 bases separating them. In germline, CDR1 is SGHRS, CDR2 YFSETQ. This CDR3 has 16 amino acids. The CDR3 DNA follows: TGCGCCAGCAGCTTGCCGGGGCTAGCCAGCACAGATACGCAGTATTTT. This gives the protein CASSLPGLASTDTQYF.

This clonotype turned up a few times. The rearrangement joins TRBV15 to TRBJ2-5, with 8 bases aligning to TRBD1. The germline gives CDR1 LNHNV, CDR2 YYDKDF (reference sequence). The CDR3 extends over 19 amino acids. V shed 0 bases, J shed 5 bases, and the junction held 17 bases outside the gene matches. For the CDR3, the DNA is TGTGCCACCAGCAGAGATGACCCCCGCACCTCAGGGGGCATTGAGACCCAGTACTTC. Its translation: CATSRDDPRTSGGIETQYF.

This clonotype was counted a few times. The gene calls are TRBV12-3 or TRBV12-4 and TRBJ2-7; perhaps TRBD1 as D (6 bases). CDR3 length equals 13 residues. V dropped 6 bases and J dropped 2 bases, with 11 bases sitting between them. The CDR3 DNA sequence: TGTGCCAGCAGCTCGACAGGACCCTACGAGCAGTACTTC. It yields the protein CASSSTGPYEQYF.

The table lists this clonotype with a few counts. The chain has TRBV6-4 and TRBJ2-3; D ambiguous. Germline V gene data show CDR1 as MRHNA and CDR2 as SNTAGT. Trimming shortened V by 2 bases and J by 1 base, and 13 bases separated the two germline ends. There are 16 residues in the CDR3. The CDR3 here is CASSDEYSRGTDTQYF. CDR3 bases: TGTGCCAGCAGTGACGAGTATAGCAGAGGCACAGATACGCAGTATTTT.

This clonotype appeared a few times. The chain recombines TRBV7-3 with TRBJ2-7; maybe TRBD1 (6 bases). The germline CDR1 and CDR2 sequences are SGHTA and FQGTGA. This CDR3 has 14 amino acids. V lost 5 bases and J 0 bases, leaving 11 bases between the germline ends. The CDR3 protein is CASSETGLSYEQYF. The DNA of the CDR3 is TGTGCCAGCAGCGAGACAGGCCTCTCCTACGAGCAGTACTTC.

V gene TRBV11-1 combines with J gene TRBJ2-2, with 7 bases matching TRBD2. This CDR3 region has 16 residues. Germline loops: CDR1 SGHAT, CDR2 FQDESV (reference sequence). V was pared by 2 bases and J by 0 bases, with 3 bases of the junction left unmatched. The CDR3 is CASSLRRGTNTGELFF. The CDR3 nucleotides are TGTGCCAGCAGCTTACGGCGGGGGACGAACACCGGGGAGCTGTTTTTT.

In this sample, this clonotype turned up a few times. The rearrangement joins TRBV5-1 to TRBJ2-3; 7 positions match TRBD2. The CDR3 contains 16 residues. The germline V gene has CDR1 SGHRS and CDR2 YFSETQ. Germline trimming cut 1 base from V and 8 bases from J; bases unmatched to any gene: 13. The CDR3: CASSLRLADPLGTQYF. CDR3 nucleotide sequence: TGCGCCAGCAGCTTGAGGCTAGCGGATCCCTTGGGTACGCAGTATTTT.

This clonotype turned up a few times. The rearrangement links TRBV3-1 to TRBJ1-2; TRBD1 aligns across 10 bases. Trimming cost V 0 bases and J 7 bases; bases outside gene matches: 5. Germline assignment: CDR1 LGHDT and CDR2 YNNKEL (reference sequence). CDR3 length: 15 residues. In DNA, the CDR3 is TGTGCCAGCAGCCAAGATGACAGGGGGCGAGGTGGCTACACCTTC. It specifies CASSQDDRGRGGYTF.

V usage is TRBV28 and J usage is TRBJ2-7; TRBD1 might be the D (5 bases). In germline, CDR1 is MDHEN, CDR2 SYDVKM. V lost 2 bases and J 7 bases, leaving 12 bases between the germline ends. The CDR3 loop spans 13 amino acids. The chain's CDR3 is CASSLGRGTEQYV. The CDR3 DNA sequence: TGTGCCAGCAGTTTAGGTAGGGGTACGGAGCAGTACGTC.

Many counts were recorded for this clonotype. The J gene is TRBJ2-5, the V gene TRBV5-1; D might be TRBD2 (6 bases). The CDR3 totals 13 residues. Trimming removed 6 bases at V and 5 bases at J, with 14 bases between. Per germline, CDR1 SGHRS and CDR2 YFSETQ. The CDR3 DNA reads TGCGCCAGCAACCCGGGGGTCGGGGAGACCCAGTACTTC. Protein sequence: CASNPGVGETQYF.

The V and J genes are TRBV10-1 and TRBJ2-7; TRBD1 matches 8 bases. The CDR3 loop spans 11 amino acids. From germline, CDR1 is WNHNN and CDR2 SYGVQD (reference sequence). Trimming at V came to 6 bases and at J to 7 bases, leaving 2 bases not matched to a gene. CDR3 coding DNA: TGCGCCAGCAGCAGGGGGCTTGAGCAGTACTTC. It yields the protein CASSRGLEQYF.

This clonotype occurred a few times. V is TRBV5-1 and J is TRBJ2-5; D is unclear. The CDR3 loop spans 12 amino acids. Between the trimmed V and J ends, which lost 2 bases and 2 bases, there was a span of 4 bases. Looked up from germline, CDR1 is SGHRS and CDR2 is YFSETQ. CDR3 DNA sequence: TGCGCCAGCAGCTTCCGACAAGAGACCCAGTACTTC. Translating gives CASSFRQETQYF.

This clonotype was recorded at least ten times. The chain combines TRBV10-3 with TRBJ2-1, with D possibly TRBD2 on 7 matching bases. This CDR3 spans 13 amino acids. CDR1 ENHRY and CDR2 SYGVKD come from the germline V gene. V shed 7 bases and J shed 5 bases, with 12 bases lying between them. The CDR3: CAIKRDINNEQFF. The CDR3 nucleotides are TGTGCCATCAAGCGGGACATCAACAATGAGCAGTTCTTC.

This clonotype was seen at least ten times. The chain employs TRBV7-3 and TRBJ1-1, with D maybe TRBD1 (6 bases). This CDR3 spans 15 amino acids. Germline assignment: CDR1 SGHTA and CDR2 FQGTGA. The ends were cut back, 4 bases at V and 4 bases at J, with 16 bases in the middle. CDR3 residues: CASSSHRAGATEAFF. Here the CDR3 DNA reads TGTGCCAGCAGCTCCCACAGGGCGGGGGCCACTGAAGCTTTCTTT. Using reference TRBV7-3 and TRBJ1-1 for the parts outside the CDR3, the full variable domain is GAGVSQTPSNKVTEKGKYVELRCDPISGHTALYWYRQSLGQGPEFLIYFQGTGAADDSGLPNDRFFAVRPEGSVSTLKIQRTERGDSAVYLCASSSHRAGATEAFFGQGTRLTVV.

The chain combines TRBV6-1 with TRBJ1-2; D is perhaps TRBD1 (6 bases). Germline values: CDR1 MNHNS, CDR2 SASEGT. V shed 6 bases and J shed 10 bases, with 21 bases lying between them. This CDR3 is built from 14 residues. The CDR3 is CASSEPLRGSDYTF. CDR3 DNA: TGTGCCAGCAGCGAACCTCTTAGGGGGTCGGACTACACCTTC.

The rearrangement joins TRBV7-2 to TRBJ2-7, with 14 bases identical to TRBD2. This CDR3 is built from 16 residues. The ends lost 5 bases at V and 2 bases at J; junction bases unmatched: 5. Per the germline V gene, CDR1 is SGHTA and CDR2 is FQGNSA. The CDR3 DNA reads as TGTGCCAGCAGCCCAGGGACTAGCGGGGGAACCTACGAGCAGTACTTC. It codes for CASSPGTSGGTYEQYF. The full variable domain, its missing parts supplied by reference TRBV7-2 and TRBJ2-7, is GAGVSQSPSNKVTEKGKDVELRCDPISGHTALYWYRQSLGQGLEFLIYFQGNSAPDKSGLPSDRFSAERTGGSVSTLTIQRTQQEDSAVYLCASSPGTSGGTYEQYFGPGTRLTVT.

This clonotype was recorded at least ten times. The chain combines TRBV4-3 with TRBJ2-1, with no clear D. The CDR3 totals 15 residues. V shed 1 base and J shed 7 bases, with 14 bases lying between them. Germline lookup yields CDR1 LGHNA and CDR2 YSLEER. The CDR3 region has the DNA TGCGCCAGCAGCCAAGGCCCAACAACATGGAATGAGCAGTTCTTC. Translated: CASSQGPTTWNEQFF.

The J gene is TRBJ2-4, the V gene TRBV4-1, with D possibly being TRBD1 (5 bases). V lost 5 bases and J lost 0, with 8 bases in between. The CDR3 spans 14 residues. Germline V lookup: CDR1 MGHRA, CDR2 YSYEKL. In DNA form, the CDR3 reads TGCGCCAGCAGCGAGACAGCAGCCAAAAACATTCAGTACTTC. Translating it yields CASSETAAKNIQYF.

This clonotype was detected a few times. This chain joins TRBV12-3 or TRBV12-4 and TRBJ2-3; a possible D gene is TRBD1 (6 bases). The CDR3 has 13 residues. The V end lost 6 bases, the J end lost 6 bases, and 13 bases lay between the germline ends. CDR3 nucleotides: TGTGCCAGCAGAGCGACAGGCCTGGATACGCAGTATTTT. This codes for CASRATGLDTQYF.

This clonotype occurred many times. CDR3: CASSSPGQGGSGEYF. The CDR3 bases are TGTGCCAGCAGTTCACCCGGACAGGGAGGGAGTGGGGAGTACTTC. The V call is TRBV28, the J call TRBJ2-7; D is possibly TRBD1 (8 bases). CDR3 length: 15 residues. V was cut by 4 bases and J by 11 bases, with 24 bases left in between. The germline gives CDR1 MDHEN, CDR2 SYDVKM.

In its sample, this clonotype was seen many times. The chain carries TRBV3-1 and TRBJ1-2; D is ambiguous. Trimming stripped 2 bases from V and 4 bases from J, with 11 bases between. CDR1 and CDR2 from the germline V gene are LGHDT and YNNKEL (reference sequence). This CDR3 is 14 amino acids long. The CDR3 DNA reads as TGTGCCAGCAGCCAAATGGGAGTTCTCTATGGCTACACCTTC. It codes for CASSQMGVLYGYTF.